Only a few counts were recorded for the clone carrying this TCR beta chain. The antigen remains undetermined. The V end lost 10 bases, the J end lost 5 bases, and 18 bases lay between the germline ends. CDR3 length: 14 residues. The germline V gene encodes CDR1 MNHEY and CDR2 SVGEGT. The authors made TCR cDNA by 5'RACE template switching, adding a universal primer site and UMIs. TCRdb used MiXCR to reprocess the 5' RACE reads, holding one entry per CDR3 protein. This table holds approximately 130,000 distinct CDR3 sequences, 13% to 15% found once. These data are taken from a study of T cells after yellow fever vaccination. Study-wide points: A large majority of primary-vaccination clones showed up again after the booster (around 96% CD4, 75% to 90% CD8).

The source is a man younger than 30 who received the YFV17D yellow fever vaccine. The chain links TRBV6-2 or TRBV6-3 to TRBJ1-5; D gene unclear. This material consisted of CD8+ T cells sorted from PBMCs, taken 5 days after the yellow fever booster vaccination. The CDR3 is CAISPLRSYQPQHF. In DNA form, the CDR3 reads TGTGCCATCTCGCCGTTAAGGAGTTATCAGCCCCAGCATTTT.